This T cell receptor beta chain was found in a study of blood T cell repertoires in COVID-19. Study in general: Italy, Spain and the United States were the sources of the convalescent and acute COVID-19 samples. T cells, B-cell-depleted T cells, or PBMCs supplied cDNA or gDNA.

In the original processing: Amplification of reference gene primers provided the estimated nucleated cell counts. Sequencing used immunoSEQ multiplex PCR; TCRdb keeps in-frame clones, though not all of them. That table gives V, J and clone size, and the DNA gave D and trimming. Counted here are 50,000 to 75,000 clones, around nine tenths occurring once; the ten biggest clones make up about a fifth. Germline trimming cut 7 bases from V and 2 bases from J; bases unmatched to any gene: 4. CDR1 and CDR2 (germline): SGHRS, YFSETQ. The CDR3 contains 15 residues. Sequencing input: peripheral blood. The sequence was collected from a woman between 50 and 59 years old with active or convalescent COVID-19. The chain couples TRBV5-1 to TRBJ2-7; 15 nucleotides agree with TRBD2. CDR3 sequence (DNA): TGCGCCAGCCGGGGACTAGCGGGGGGTACCTACGAGCAGTACTTC. Amino acids: CASRGLAGGTYEQYF.